The TCR beta chain under discussion was sequenced for a study of cytotoxic CD8 clonotypes in ibrutinib-treated CLL. Study summary: Median treatment time before response sampling was eleven to twelve months, range 6 to 36. The study, taken as a whole, reports: An increase in clonality occurred at ibrutinib response, followed by a return toward baseline at progression. The study found public clonotypes uncommon, contracting or stable on treatment.

There are 12 residues in the CDR3. V was pared by 4 bases and J by 9 bases, with 13 bases between. Germline CDR1 reads SEHNR; CDR2 reads FQNEAQ (reference sequence). About this clone: Its antigen is still unknown.

Depth targeted 1 in 200,000 to 1 in 1 million T cells, averaging approximately 9.3x coverage per clonotype. The table came from immunoSEQ multiplex PCR; TCRdb's copy has only in-frame clones and leaves some out. The table has about 85,000 clones, roughly three quarters seen once. The sequence derives from a human donor with chronic lymphocytic leukemia. The sample was PBMCs, taken after 12 months of ibrutinib treatment. The rearrangement links TRBV7-9 to TRBJ2-7, with D possibly being TRBD2 (6 bases). The CDR3 protein is CASSWDGGAQYF. CDR3 in DNA: TGTGCCAGCAGCTGGGATGGAGGGGCGCAGTACTTC.